These 12 T cell receptor beta chains came from one sample sequenced in a study of T cell repertoires in aging, cancer and after chemotherapy. TRB rearrangements spanning V, D and J were amplified using mixed TRB-A/B primers. TCRdb fed the multiplex PCR reads into MiXCR, producing one record per CDR3 protein. In the table there are some 15,000 distinct CDR3 sequences, about 50% of which are singletons. Peripheral blood genomic DNA, not sorted cells or RNA, was the template. Source material: blood. The receptors come from a human donor in good health.

This clonotype was observed a few times. The gene calls are TRBV29-1 and TRBJ2-7; 11 positions match TRBD2. Looked up from germline, CDR1 is SQVTM and CDR2 is ANQGSEA. J was trimmed by 1 base and V by 0 bases; bases with no gene match: 8. This CDR3 is 17 amino acids long. This CDR3 is CSVEDLLLAGVSYEQYF. In DNA form, the CDR3 reads TGCAGCGTTGAAGATCTTTTACTAGCGGGAGTATCCTACGAGCAGTACTTC.

This clonotype occurred a few times. The genes are TRBV11-1 and TRBJ2-7, with 9 bases identical to TRBD1. The length of the CDR3 is 14 residues. Germline V gene lookup returns CDR1 SGHAT and CDR2 FQDESV (reference sequence). The trim removed 4 bases at V and 2 bases at J, leaving 3 bases unmatched. Here the CDR3 DNA reads TGTGCCAGCAGCTCTGGGACAGGGCCCTACGAGCAGTACTTC. This gives the protein CASSSGTGPYEQYF. The whole variable domain, remainder taken from reference TRBV11-1 and TRBJ2-7, is EAEVAQSPRYKITEKSQAVAFWCDPISGHATLYWYRQILGQGPELLVQFQDESVVDDSQLPKDRFSAERLKGVDSTLKIQPAELGDSAMYLCASSSGTGPYEQYFGPGTRLTVT.

In this sample, this clonotype turned up a few times. The chain has TRBV13 and TRBJ2-2, with TRBD2 as a possible D gene (5 bases). The CDR3 sequence is 13 residues long. V lost 7 bases and J 7 bases, leaving 13 bases between the germline ends. Germline CDR1 PRHDT, CDR2 FYEKMQ (reference sequence). CDR3 DNA: TGTGCCAGCAAAGAGCTAGCTGGCGGGGAGCTGTTTTTT. It specifies CASKELAGGELFF.

A word on this clonotype: The CDR3 carries no conserved terminal phenylalanine or tryptophan, so it likely arises from a read error. The V gene is TRBV29-1, the J gene TRBJ1-2, with 7 bases aligning to TRBD1. This CDR3 comprises 11 residues. After removal of 7 bases from V and 4 bases from J, the junction contained 3 bases not matched to a gene. Germline CDR1 reads SQVTM; CDR2 reads ANQGSEA. As DNA, the CDR3 is TGCAGCGGGGGACAGACCTATGGCTACACCTAC. Residues: CSGGQTYGYTY.

This clonotype has a handful of counts. V usage is TRBV29-1 and J usage is TRBJ2-7, with D possibly being TRBD1 (5 bases). CDR1 SQVTM and CDR2 ANQGSEA come from the germline V gene. V lost 4 bases to trimming and J lost 7 bases, with 14 bases between them. This CDR3 comprises 12 residues. In DNA form, the CDR3 reads TGCAGCGTTGGAAAGACAGCCGGGGAGCAGTACTTC. It translates to CSVGKTAGEQYF.

The chain is built from TRBV19 and TRBJ1-4; the D gene is possibly TRBD1 (5 bases). The V gene lost 2 bases and the J gene lost 4 bases, with 8 bases spanning the gap. The CDR3 runs 14 residues. Germline CDR1 LNHDA, CDR2 SQIVND (reference sequence). The CDR3 DNA reads TGTGCCAGTAGTATACGACAGTATAATGAAAAACTGTTTTTT. It encodes CASSIRQYNEKLFF.

This clonotype was seen more than once but under ten times. This CDR3 reads CASSRLAGASSGNEQFF. The CDR3 DNA reads as TGTGCCAGCAGTCGCCTAGCGGGAGCCTCCTCGGGGAATGAGCAGTTCTTC. The chain has TRBV12-3 or TRBV12-4 and TRBJ2-1; 10 bases are shared with TRBD2. V lost 5 bases, J lost 7 bases, and 14 bases stayed unmatched. This CDR3 is built from 17 residues.

The V and J genes are TRBV5-4 and TRBJ2-1, with TRBD2 matching over 7 bases. V trimming: 4 bases; J trimming: 3 bases; junction bases outside the gene matches: 4. Germline V gene data show CDR1 as SGHNT and CDR2 as YYREEE (reference sequence). This CDR3 spans 14 amino acids. The CDR3 protein is CASSGGSLYNEQFF. In DNA, the CDR3 is TGTGCCAGCAGCGGCGGGAGTCTCTACAATGAGCAGTTCTTC.

This clonotype was counted between two and nine times. V gene TRBV15 combines with J gene TRBJ2-3, with D perhaps matching TRBD2 (6 bases). There are 15 residues in the CDR3. Germline values: CDR1 LNHNV, CDR2 YYDKDF (reference sequence). Trimming took off 3 bases at V and 0 bases at J, with 10 bases between the two ends. This CDR3 is CATSRASGSTDTQYF. The CDR3, as DNA: TGTGCCACCAGCAGGGCCAGCGGGAGCACAGATACGCAGTATTTT.

The rearrangement joins TRBV15 to TRBJ2-1, with TRBD2 matching 10 bases. Germline V gene sequence: CDR1 LNHNV, CDR2 YYDKDF (reference sequence). Losses at the gene ends were 6 bases for V and 2 bases for J; bases not matched to a gene: 13. The CDR3 runs 18 residues. The CDR3 region is CATRASGRRRPPYNEQFF. CDR3 coding DNA: TGTGCCACCAGGGCTAGCGGGAGACGCCGGCCCCCCTACAATGAGCAGTTCTTC.

The CDR3 DNA reads as TGTGCCAGTAATTTCGGGCAGGGAAGCACTGAAGCTTTCTTT. Translation gives CASNFGQGSTEAFF. This rearrangement joins TRBV19 to TRBJ1-1, with D possibly matching TRBD1 (5 bases). The germline V and J ends were trimmed by 7 bases and 4 bases, with 16 bases remaining between them. The germline V gene has CDR1 LNHDA and CDR2 SQIVND (reference sequence). The CDR3 loop spans 14 amino acids.

The chain is built from TRBV6-1 and TRBJ2-5, with 8 nucleotides matching TRBD1. CDR3 length: 13 residues. V lost 4 bases, J lost 4 bases, and 2 bases stayed unmatched. Germline V gene sequence: CDR1 MNHNS, CDR2 SASEGT. DNA for the CDR3: TGTGCCAGCAGTGTCGGGACAGGAGAGACCCAGTACTTC. Translating it yields CASSVGTGETQYF.